This TCR beta chain was found in a study of shared clonotypes between healthy human individuals. The study's findings and limits: Compared with clonotypes that all four donors shared, non-shared clonotypes had lower generation probabilities.

Repertoires were generated with immunoSEQ multiplex PCR, while TCRdb's copy carries only in-frame clones and drops some. Of just over 2,000,000 clones detected, approximately 95% appear once; the ten largest clones hold approximately 1.2%. The J segment lost 5 bases and the V segment lost 4 bases, leaving 10 bases of the junction unmatched. The CDR3 is 15 residues long. From germline, CDR1 is SGHDT and CDR2 YYEEEE. Positive CCR7 selection of CD45RO-negative cells yielded the naive CD8 cells, and terminally differentiated effector memory CD45RA+ cells were excluded. Worth noting for this clone: Its matching antigen is unknown.

Sequenced material: naive CD8+ T cells sorted from blood. The receptor's source is a man younger than 30 in good health. The J gene is TRBJ2-7, the V gene TRBV5-6; TRBD1 aligns across 9 bases. CDR3 DNA: TGTGCCAGCAGCAAAATCAATAGGGACAGGGACGAGCAGTACTTC. It translates to CASSKINRDRDEQYF. Looking up the rest from reference TRBV5-6 and TRBJ2-7 gives the full variable domain: DAGVTQSPTHLIKTRGQQVTLRCSPKSGHDTVSWYQQALGQGPQFIFQYYEEEERQRGNFPDRFSGHQFPNYSSELNVNALLLGDSALYLCASSKINRDRDEQYFGPGTRLTVT.